The 9 T cell receptor beta chains reported below all come from one sample, sequenced in a study of OX40 agonist ivuxolimab in advanced cancers. TCRdb's copy holds only in-frame clones and misses some; the assay was immunoSEQ multiplex PCR. Among about 120,000 clones listed, around 89% were seen once. The sample in question was CD4+ or CD8+ T cells sorted from blood, obtained in a trial of the OX40 agonist ivuxolimab. These receptors all stem from an adult with an advanced solid tumor such as melanoma, head and neck, liver or kidney cancer.

The chain has TRBV11-2 and TRBJ2-7, with D possibly being TRBD1 (5 bases). Germline CDR1 is SGHAT and CDR2 is FQNNGV. V was clipped by 1 base and J by 1 base, with 8 bases between them. The CDR3 loop spans 14 amino acids. CDR3 nucleotides: TGTGCCAGCAGCTTAGCAGGGTCGTCCTACGAGCAGTACTTC. Translation gives CASSLAGSSYEQYF.

This clone was detected once. V gene TRBV7-2 combines with J gene TRBJ1-4, with 7 bases lining up with TRBD1. The length of the CDR3 is 16 residues. V gave up 6 bases and J gave up 1 base; unmatched junction bases: 8. Germline loops: CDR1 SGHTA, CDR2 FQGNSA. CDR3 sequence: CASSFSSGGTNEKLFF. The CDR3 nucleotides read TGTGCCAGCAGTTTCTCATCAGGGGGAACTAATGAAAAACTGTTTTTT.

The chain employs TRBV5-6 and TRBJ2-7, with TRBD1 as a possible D gene (5 bases). CDR1 is SGHDT, CDR2 YYEEEE, per germline. The length of the CDR3 is 15 residues. V was cut by 4 bases and J by 9 bases, with 23 bases left in between. The CDR3: CASSPFRTSTSGQYF. CDR3 DNA: TGTGCCAGCAGCCCCTTCAGGACATCGACATCTGGGCAGTACTTC.

The CDR3 bases are TGTGCCAGCAGTTGGGACAGATTCCAAGAGACCCAGTACTTC. This translates into CASSWDRFQETQYF. The rearrangement uses TRBV28 and TRBJ2-5; 7 bases align to TRBD1. J gave up 1 base and V 4 bases, and 3 bases lay outside the gene matches. The length of the CDR3 is 14 residues. CDR1 and CDR2 from the germline V gene are MDHEN and SYDVKM.

The rearrangement joins TRBV5-1 to TRBJ2-5; 9 nucleotides match TRBD2. The junction had 8 bases not matched to a gene; V was cut back by 4 bases and J by 1 base. Germline-derived CDR1 and CDR2 are SGHRS and YFSETQ. This CDR3 has 16 amino acids. CDR3 nucleotide sequence: TGCGCCAGCAGCCCAGGGGGTAGCGGGGGCCAAGAGACCCAGTACTTC. Its translation is CASSPGGSGGQETQYF.

On this clone: The junction shows a germline mismatch at one end, possibly a read error. The chain employs TRBV6-5 and TRBJ2-7, with a possible D match to TRBD2 (5 bases). This CDR3 has 13 residues. The germline V gene has CDR1 MNHEY and CDR2 SVGAGI. In DNA, the CDR3 is TGTGCCAGCAGTTACTCTTACGGACTGACTTCTAACTTC. It codes for CASSYSYGLTSNF.

The J gene is TRBJ2-3, the V gene TRBV5-1; D remains ambiguous. Looked up from germline, CDR1 is SGHRS and CDR2 is YFSETQ. This CDR3 is 15 amino acids long. V was clipped by 1 base and J by 1 base, with 10 bases between them. The CDR3 DNA reads TGCGCCAGCAGCTTGCAAGGTGGCGGCACAGATACGCAGTATTTT. This sequence encodes CASSLQGGGTDTQYF.

Only one count was recorded for this clone. The chain uses TRBV10-1 and TRBJ2-7, with TRBD2 as a possible D gene (5 bases). The CDR3 covers 13 residues. The germline CDR1 and CDR2 sequences are WNHNN and SYGVQD (reference sequence). V was shortened by 0 bases and J by 9 bases, with 12 bases between the two germline ends. Here the CDR3 DNA reads TGCGCCAGCAGTGAGTCGGGAGTCTATGTGCAGTACTTC. This sequence encodes CASSESGVYVQYF.

The rearrangement joins TRBV5-4 to TRBJ2-7; perhaps TRBD1 as D (6 bases). Looked up from germline, CDR1 is SGHNT and CDR2 is YYREEE (reference sequence). The CDR3 has 14 amino acids. Trimming cost V 4 bases and J 6 bases, with 17 bases left between them. CDR3 sequence reads: CASSQQGVMGEQYF. The CDR3 nucleotides read TGTGCCAGCAGCCAACAGGGAGTGATGGGCGAGCAGTACTTC.